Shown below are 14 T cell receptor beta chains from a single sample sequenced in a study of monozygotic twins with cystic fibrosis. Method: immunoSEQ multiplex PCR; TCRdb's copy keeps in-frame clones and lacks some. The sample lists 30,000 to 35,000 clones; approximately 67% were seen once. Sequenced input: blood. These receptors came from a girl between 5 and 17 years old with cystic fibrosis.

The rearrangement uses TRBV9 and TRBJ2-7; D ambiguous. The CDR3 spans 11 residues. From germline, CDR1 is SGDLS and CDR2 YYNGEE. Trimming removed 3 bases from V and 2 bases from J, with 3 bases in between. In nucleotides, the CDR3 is TGTGCCAGCAGCGCCGCCTACGAGCAGTACGTC. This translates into CASSAAYEQYV.

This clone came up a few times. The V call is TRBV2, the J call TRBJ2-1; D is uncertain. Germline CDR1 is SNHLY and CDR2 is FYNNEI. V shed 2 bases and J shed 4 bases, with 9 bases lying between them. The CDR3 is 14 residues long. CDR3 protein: CASSETVGYNEQFF. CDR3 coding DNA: TGTGCCAGCAGTGAAACAGTGGGGTACAATGAGCAGTTCTTC.

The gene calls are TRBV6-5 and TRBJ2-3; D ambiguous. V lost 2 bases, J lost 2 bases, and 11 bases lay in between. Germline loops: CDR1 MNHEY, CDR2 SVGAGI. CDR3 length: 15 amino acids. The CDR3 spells CASSYNGRNTDTQYF. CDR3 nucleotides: TGTGCCAGCAGTTACAATGGCAGGAACACAGATACGCAGTATTTT.

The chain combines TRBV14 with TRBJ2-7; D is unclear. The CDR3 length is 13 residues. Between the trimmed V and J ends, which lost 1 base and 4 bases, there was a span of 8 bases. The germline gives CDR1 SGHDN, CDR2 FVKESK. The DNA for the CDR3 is TGTGCCAGCAGCCAAGGGGATCTGTACGAGCAGTACGTC. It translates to CASSQGDLYEQYV.

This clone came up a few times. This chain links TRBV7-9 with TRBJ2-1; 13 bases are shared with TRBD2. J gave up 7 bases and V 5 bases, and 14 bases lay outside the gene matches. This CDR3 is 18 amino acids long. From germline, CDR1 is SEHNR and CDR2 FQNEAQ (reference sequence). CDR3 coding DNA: TGTGCCAGCAGCCATACCACGGAACTAGCGGGAGGGGTAAATGAGCAGTTCTTC. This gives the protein CASSHTTELAGGVNEQFF. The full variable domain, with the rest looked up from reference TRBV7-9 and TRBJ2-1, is DTGVSQNPRHKITKRGQNVTFRCDPISEHNRLYWYRQTLGQGPEFLTYFQNEAQLEKSRLLSDRFSAERPKGSFSTLEIQRTEQGDSAMYLCASSHTTELAGGVNEQFFGPGTRLTVL.

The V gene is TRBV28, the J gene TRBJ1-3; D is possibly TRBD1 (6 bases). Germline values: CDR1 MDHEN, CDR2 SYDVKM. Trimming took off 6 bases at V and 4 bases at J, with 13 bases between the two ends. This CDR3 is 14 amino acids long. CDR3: CASRSTGSGNTIYF. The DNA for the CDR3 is TGTGCCAGCAGATCTACAGGGAGCGGAAACACCATATATTTT.

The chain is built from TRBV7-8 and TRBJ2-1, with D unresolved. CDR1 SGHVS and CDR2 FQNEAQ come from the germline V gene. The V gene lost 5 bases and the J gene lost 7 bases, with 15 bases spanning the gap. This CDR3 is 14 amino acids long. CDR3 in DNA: TGTGCCAGCAGCAGAGTCTCGGTGTGGAATGAGCAGTTCTTC. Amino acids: CASSRVSVWNEQFF.

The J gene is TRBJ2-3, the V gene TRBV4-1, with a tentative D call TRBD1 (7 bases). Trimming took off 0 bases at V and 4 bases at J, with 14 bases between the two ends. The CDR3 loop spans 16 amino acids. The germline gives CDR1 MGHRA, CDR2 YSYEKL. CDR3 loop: CASSQDNARGADTQYF. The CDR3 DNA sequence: TGCGCCAGCAGCCAAGACAACGCCAGGGGGGCAGATACGCAGTATTTT.

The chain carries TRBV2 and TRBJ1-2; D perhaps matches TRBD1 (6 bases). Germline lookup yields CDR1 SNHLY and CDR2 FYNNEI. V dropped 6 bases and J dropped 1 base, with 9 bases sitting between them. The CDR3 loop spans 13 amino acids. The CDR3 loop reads CASRRQVNYGYTF. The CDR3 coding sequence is TGTGCCAGCAGAAGACAGGTTAACTATGGCTACACCTTC.

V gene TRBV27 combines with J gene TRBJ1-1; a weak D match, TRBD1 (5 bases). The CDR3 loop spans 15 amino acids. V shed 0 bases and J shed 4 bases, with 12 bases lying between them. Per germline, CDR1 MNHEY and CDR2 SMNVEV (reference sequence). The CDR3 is CASSLSGVSGTEAFF. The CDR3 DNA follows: TGTGCCAGCAGTTTATCGGGGGTGTCGGGCACTGAAGCTTTCTTT.

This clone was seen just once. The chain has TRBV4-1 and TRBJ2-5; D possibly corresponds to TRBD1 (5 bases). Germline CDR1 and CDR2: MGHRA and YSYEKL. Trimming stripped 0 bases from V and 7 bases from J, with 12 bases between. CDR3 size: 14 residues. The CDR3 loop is CASSQEAGPGTQYF. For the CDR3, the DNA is TGCGCCAGCAGCCAAGAGGCAGGGCCGGGGACCCAGTACTTC.

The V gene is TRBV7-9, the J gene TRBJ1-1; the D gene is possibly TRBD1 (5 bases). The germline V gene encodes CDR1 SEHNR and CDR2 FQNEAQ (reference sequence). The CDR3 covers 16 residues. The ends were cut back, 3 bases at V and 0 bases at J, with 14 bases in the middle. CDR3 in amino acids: CASSFPRGKMNTEAFF. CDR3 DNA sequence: TGTGCCAGCAGCTTTCCTCGGGGGAAGATGAACACTGAAGCTTTCTTT.

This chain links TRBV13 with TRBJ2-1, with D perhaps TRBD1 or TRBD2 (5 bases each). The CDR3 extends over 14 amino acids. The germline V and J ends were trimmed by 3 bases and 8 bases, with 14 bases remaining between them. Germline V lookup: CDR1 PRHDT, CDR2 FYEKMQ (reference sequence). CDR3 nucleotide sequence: TGTGCCAGCAGCTTGACAGCGGTGGTCGATGAGCAGTTCTTC. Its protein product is CASSLTAVVDEQFF. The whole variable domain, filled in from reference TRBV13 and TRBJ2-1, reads AAGVIQSPRHLIKEKRETATLKCYPIPRHDTVYWYQQGPGQDPQFLISFYEKMQSDKGSIPDRFSAQQFSDYHSELNMSSLELGDSALYFCASSLTAVVDEQFFGPGTRLTVL.

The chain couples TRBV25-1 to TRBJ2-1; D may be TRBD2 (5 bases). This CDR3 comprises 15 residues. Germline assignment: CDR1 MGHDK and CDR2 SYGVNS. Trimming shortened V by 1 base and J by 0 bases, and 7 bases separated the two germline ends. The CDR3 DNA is TGTGCCAGCAGTGAATTTGGGAGCTCCTACAATGAGCAGTTCTTC. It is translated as CASSEFGSSYNEQFF.